This T cell receptor (beta chain) appears in the sequencing data of a study of cytomegalovirus exposure and HLA in healthy donors. Points from the study as a whole: Specificity for CMV antigens was confirmed in vitro for three of the CMV-associated chains.

CDR3 size: 17 residues. Trimming removed 7 bases from V and 4 bases from J; junction bases left unmatched: 17. CDR1 is SNHLY, CDR2 FYNNEI, per germline. Primers: 60 Vbeta forward and 13 Jbeta reverse. Produced via immunoSEQ multiplex PCR; TCRdb's table is partial and in-frame only. The sample contains approximately 170,000 clones, 82% of which appear only once. Notes on this clone: The antigen is unknown.

Each donor was healthy, and each was a bone marrow donor. The source is a male donor in good health and CMV-seronegative. Material: PBMCs. The rearrangement links TRBV2 to TRBJ2-3; 7 bases line up with TRBD1. The CDR3 region has the DNA TGTGCCAGCAATACATGGGGAGCTACAGGGGAGTCAGATACGCAGTATTTT. Residues: CASNTWGATGESDTQYF.